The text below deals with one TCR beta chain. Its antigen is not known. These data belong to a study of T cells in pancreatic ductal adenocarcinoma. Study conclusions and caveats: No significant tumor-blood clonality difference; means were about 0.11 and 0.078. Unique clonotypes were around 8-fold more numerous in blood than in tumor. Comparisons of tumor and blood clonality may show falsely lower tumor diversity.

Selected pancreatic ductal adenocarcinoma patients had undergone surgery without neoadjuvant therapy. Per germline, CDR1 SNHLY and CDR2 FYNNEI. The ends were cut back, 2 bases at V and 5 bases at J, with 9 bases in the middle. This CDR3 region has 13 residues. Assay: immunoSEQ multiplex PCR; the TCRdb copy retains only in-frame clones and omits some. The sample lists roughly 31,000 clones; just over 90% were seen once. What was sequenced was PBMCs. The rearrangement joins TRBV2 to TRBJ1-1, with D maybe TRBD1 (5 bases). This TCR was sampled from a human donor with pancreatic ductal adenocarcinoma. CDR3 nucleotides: TGTGCCAGCAGTGAATCAGGGAGGACTGAAGCTTTCTTT. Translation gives CASSESGRTEAFF.